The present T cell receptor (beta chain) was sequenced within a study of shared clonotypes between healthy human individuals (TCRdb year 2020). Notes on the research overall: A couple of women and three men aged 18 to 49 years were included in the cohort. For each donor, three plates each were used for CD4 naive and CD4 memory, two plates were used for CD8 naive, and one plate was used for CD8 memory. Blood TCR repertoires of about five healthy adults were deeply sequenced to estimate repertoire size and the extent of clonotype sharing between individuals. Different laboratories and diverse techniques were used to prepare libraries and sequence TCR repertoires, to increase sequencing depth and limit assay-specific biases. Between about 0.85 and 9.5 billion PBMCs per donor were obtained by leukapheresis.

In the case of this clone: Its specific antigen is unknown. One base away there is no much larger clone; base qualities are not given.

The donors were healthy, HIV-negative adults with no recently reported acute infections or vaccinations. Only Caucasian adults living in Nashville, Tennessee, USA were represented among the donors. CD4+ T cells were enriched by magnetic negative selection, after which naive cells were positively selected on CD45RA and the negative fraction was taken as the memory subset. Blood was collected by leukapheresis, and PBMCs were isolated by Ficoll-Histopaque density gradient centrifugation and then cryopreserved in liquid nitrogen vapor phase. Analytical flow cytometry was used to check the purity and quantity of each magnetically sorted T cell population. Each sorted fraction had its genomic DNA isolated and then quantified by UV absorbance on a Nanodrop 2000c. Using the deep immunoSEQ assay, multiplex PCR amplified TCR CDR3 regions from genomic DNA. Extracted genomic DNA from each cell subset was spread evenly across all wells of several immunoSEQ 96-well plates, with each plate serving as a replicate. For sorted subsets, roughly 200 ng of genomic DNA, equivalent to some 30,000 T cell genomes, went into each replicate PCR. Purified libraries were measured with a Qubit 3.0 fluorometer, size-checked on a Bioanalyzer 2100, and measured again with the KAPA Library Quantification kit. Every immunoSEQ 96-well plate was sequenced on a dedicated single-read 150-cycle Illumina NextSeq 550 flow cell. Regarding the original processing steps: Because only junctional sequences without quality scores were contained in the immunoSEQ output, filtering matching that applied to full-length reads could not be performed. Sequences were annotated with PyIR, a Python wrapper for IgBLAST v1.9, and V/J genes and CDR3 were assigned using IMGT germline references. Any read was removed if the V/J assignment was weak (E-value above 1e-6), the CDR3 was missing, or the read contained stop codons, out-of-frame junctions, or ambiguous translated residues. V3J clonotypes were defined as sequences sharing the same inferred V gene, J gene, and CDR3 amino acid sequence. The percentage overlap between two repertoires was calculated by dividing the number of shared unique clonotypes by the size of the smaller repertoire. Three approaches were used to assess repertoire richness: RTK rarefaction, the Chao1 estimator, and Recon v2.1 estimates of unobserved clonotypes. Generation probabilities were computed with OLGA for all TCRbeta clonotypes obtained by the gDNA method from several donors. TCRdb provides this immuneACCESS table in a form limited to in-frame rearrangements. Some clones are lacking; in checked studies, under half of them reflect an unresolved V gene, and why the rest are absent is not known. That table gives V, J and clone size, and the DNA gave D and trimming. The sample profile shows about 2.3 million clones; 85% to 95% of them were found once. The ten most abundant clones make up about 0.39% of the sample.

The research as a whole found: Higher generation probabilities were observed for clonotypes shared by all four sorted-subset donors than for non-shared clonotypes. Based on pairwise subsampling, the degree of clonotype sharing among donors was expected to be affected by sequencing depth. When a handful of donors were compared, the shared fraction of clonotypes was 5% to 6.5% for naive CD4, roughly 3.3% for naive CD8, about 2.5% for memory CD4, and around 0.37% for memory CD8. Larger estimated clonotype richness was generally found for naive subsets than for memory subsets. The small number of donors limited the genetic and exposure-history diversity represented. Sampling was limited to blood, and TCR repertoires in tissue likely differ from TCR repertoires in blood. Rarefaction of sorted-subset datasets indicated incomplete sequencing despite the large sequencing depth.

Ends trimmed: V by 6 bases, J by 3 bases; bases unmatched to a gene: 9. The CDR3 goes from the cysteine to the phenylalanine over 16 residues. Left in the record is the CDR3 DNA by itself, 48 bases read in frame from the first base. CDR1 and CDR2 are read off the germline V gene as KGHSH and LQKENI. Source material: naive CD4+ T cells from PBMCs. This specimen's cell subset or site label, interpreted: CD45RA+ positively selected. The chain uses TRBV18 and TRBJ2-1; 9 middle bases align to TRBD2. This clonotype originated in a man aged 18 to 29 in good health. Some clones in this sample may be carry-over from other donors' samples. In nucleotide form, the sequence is TGTGCCAGCTCGGGGGGGCTAGCGGGAAACTACAATGAGCAGTTCTTC. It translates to CASSGGLAGNYNEQFF.